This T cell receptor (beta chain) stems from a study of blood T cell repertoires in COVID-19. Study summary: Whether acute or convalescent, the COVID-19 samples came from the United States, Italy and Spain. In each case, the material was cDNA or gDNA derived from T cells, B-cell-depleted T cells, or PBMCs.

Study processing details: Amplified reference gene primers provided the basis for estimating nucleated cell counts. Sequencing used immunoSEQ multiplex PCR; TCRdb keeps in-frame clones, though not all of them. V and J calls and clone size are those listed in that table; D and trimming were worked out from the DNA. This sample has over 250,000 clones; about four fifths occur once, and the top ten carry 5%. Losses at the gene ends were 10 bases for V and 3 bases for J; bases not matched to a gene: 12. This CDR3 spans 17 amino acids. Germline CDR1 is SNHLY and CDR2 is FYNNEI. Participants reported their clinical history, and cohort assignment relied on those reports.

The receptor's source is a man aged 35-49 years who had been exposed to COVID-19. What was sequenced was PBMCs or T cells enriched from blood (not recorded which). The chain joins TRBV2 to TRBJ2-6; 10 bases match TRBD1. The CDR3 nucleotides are TGTGCCACTTCCGGAGACAGGGGGCTGTTTGGGGCCAACGTCCTGACTTTC. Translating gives CATSGDRGLFGANVLTF.